Listed here are 13 T cell receptor beta chains from one sample, sequenced in a study of T cell responses to AZD1222 COVID-19 vaccine. Assay used: immunoSEQ multiplex PCR; TCRdb lists only in-frame clones, some missing. The table shows 65,000 to 95,000 clones, with 80% to 90% occurring only once. This specimen was peripheral blood, taken 28 days after the second AZD1222 dose. The receptor source for this set is an adult who received the AZD1222 COVID-19 vaccine.

This rearrangement joins TRBV24-1 to TRBJ1-6; D unresolved. The ends were cut back, 12 bases at V and 9 bases at J, with 8 bases in the middle. In germline, CDR1 is KGHDR, CDR2 SFDVKD. The CDR3 has 10 amino acids. The CDR3 bases are TGTGCCTCCTTAGGTTCACCCCTCCACTTT. This sequence encodes CASLGSPLHF.

The genes are TRBV9 and TRBJ1-4; D gene unclear. This CDR3 has 15 amino acids. Trimming shortened V by 2 bases and J by 10 bases, and 18 bases separated the two germline ends. Per the germline V gene, CDR1 is SGDLS and CDR2 is YYNGEE. The CDR3 here is CASSVTDSQSGKLFF. For the CDR3, the DNA is TGTGCCAGCAGCGTCACCGACTCGCAATCCGGAAAACTGTTTTTT.

The chain uses TRBV3-1 (or the pseudogene TRBV3-2) and TRBJ2-2, with a tentative D call TRBD1 (6 bases). Trimming removed 0 bases from V and 6 bases from J, with 14 bases in between. Germline CDR1 is LGHDT and CDR2 is YNNKEL (reference sequence). The CDR3 covers 16 residues. The CDR3 is CASSQERVRGPGELFF. The CDR3 DNA is TGTGCCAGCAGCCAAGAGCGGGTCAGGGGACCCGGGGAGCTGTTTTTT.

DNA for the CDR3: TGTGCCAGCCCCTCCCCAGACAGGGCCTACGAGCAGTACTTC. Encoded protein: CASPSPDRAYEQYF. The chain has TRBV6-5 and TRBJ2-7; 7 bases map to TRBD1. Germline-derived CDR1 and CDR2 are MNHEY and SVGAGI. The CDR3 totals 14 residues. The V gene end was trimmed by 8 bases and the J gene end by 2 bases; junction bases not matched to a gene: 9.

This sequence joins TRBV10-1 and TRBJ1-2; 10 bases agree with TRBD1. The CDR3 consists of 14 residues. Germline loops: CDR1 WNHNN, CDR2 SYGVQD (reference sequence). The V and J ends lost 1 base and 7 bases, in that order; junction bases with no gene match: 3. DNA for the CDR3: TGCGCCAGCAGTGAGTGGTGGGACAGGGGTGGCTACACCTTC. It is translated as CASSEWWDRGGYTF.

About this clone: Being one base from a much bigger clone, this may be a read error. The same CDR3 can be traced to other DNA sequences in this sample. V usage is TRBV19 and J usage is TRBJ2-7, with D possibly TRBD2 on 5 matching bases. From germline, CDR1 is LNHDA and CDR2 SQIVND (reference sequence). Trimming pared 3 bases from V and 2 bases from J, leaving 11 bases between. This CDR3 has 14 amino acids. The CDR3 nucleotides read TGTGCCAGTAGTATCGGCGGGCCAGCCTACGAGCAGTACTTC. Protein sequence: CASSIGGPAYEQYF. The full variable domain, in which reference TRBV19 and TRBJ2-7 provide the parts outside the CDR3, is DGGITQSPKYLFRKEGQNVTLSCEQNLNHDAMYWYRQDPGQGLRLIYYSQIVNDFQKGDIAEGYSVSREKKESFPLTVTSAQKNPTAFYLCASSIGGPAYEQYFGPGTRLTVT.

This clone was detected only once. The chain carries TRBV6-4 and TRBJ1-6, with 7 bases identical to TRBD1. With 3 bases clipped from V and 9 bases from J, the junction kept 2 bases outside the gene matches. The length of the CDR3 is 13 residues. Germline V CDR1 and CDR2: MRHNA, SNTAGT. DNA of the CDR3: TGTGCCAGCAGTGAGGGGACAGCTTCACCCCTCCACTTT. Protein sequence: CASSEGTASPLHF.

This chain links TRBV2 with TRBJ1-5, with TRBD1 identical over 7 bases. Germline lookup yields CDR1 SNHLY and CDR2 FYNNEI. This CDR3 has 16 residues. With V trimmed by 7 bases and J by 0 bases, 9 bases remained unmatched. The CDR3 coding sequence is TGTGCCAGCACAGGGACAGCTAACCCTAGCAATCAGCCCCAGCATTTT. This codes for CASTGTANPSNQPQHF.

This chain links TRBV19 with TRBJ1-4; weak D call: TRBD1 (5 bases). Germline CDR1 LNHDA, CDR2 SQIVND (reference sequence). CDR3 length equals 14 residues. V gave up 7 bases and J gave up 5 bases, with 14 bases separating them. The CDR3 sequence is CASKGRLLNEKLFF. The CDR3 DNA reads TGTGCCAGTAAGGGACGGCTTCTAAATGAAAAACTGTTTTTT.

The V gene is TRBV11-2, the J gene TRBJ1-1; 9 positions agree with TRBD1. Germline V gene sequence: CDR1 SGHAT, CDR2 FQNNGV. The J segment lost 4 bases and the V segment lost 5 bases, leaving 5 bases of the junction unmatched. The CDR3 is made up of 14 amino acids. The CDR3 sequence is CASSGLQGATEAFF. Written as DNA, the CDR3 is TGTGCCAGCAGCGGCTTACAGGGGGCCACTGAAGCTTTCTTT.

This clone was detected once. This sequence joins TRBV19 and TRBJ1-5; D ambiguous. There are 15 residues in the CDR3. Germline CDR1 is LNHDA and CDR2 is SQIVND (reference sequence). V lost 5 bases and J 3 bases, leaving 14 bases between the germline ends. CDR3 sequence (DNA): TGTGCCAGTAGTCTGACGACGGAGGACAATCAGCCCCAGCATTTT. This gives the protein CASSLTTEDNQPQHF. Supplemented by reference TRBV19 and TRBJ1-5, the full variable domain reads DGGITQSPKYLFRKEGQNVTLSCEQNLNHDAMYWYRQDPGQGLRLIYYSQIVNDFQKGDIAEGYSVSREKKESFPLTVTSAQKNPTAFYLCASSLTTEDNQPQHFGDGTRLSIL.

V is TRBV27 and J is TRBJ2-1; D is perhaps TRBD1 (6 bases). Germline V CDR1 and CDR2: MNHEY, SMNVEV (reference sequence). Trimming took off 2 bases at V and 1 base at J, with 12 bases between the two ends. The CDR3 covers 16 residues. The CDR3 reads CASSLMATGSYNEQFF. In nucleotides, the CDR3 is TGTGCCAGCAGTTTAATGGCTACAGGGTCCTACAATGAGCAGTTCTTC.

The rearrangement links TRBV28 to TRBJ1-4, with 9 bases fitting TRBD1. The ends lost 5 bases at V and 5 bases at J; junction bases unmatched: 3. Germline V CDR1 and CDR2: MDHEN, SYDVKM. CDR3 length equals 14 residues. This CDR3 is CASSLDRGNEKLFF. CDR3 sequence (DNA): TGTGCCAGCAGTCTCGACAGGGGGAATGAAAAACTGTTTTTT.